The rows below give T cell receptor beta chains drawn from one sample of a study of cytomegalovirus exposure and HLA in healthy donors. Assay used: immunoSEQ multiplex PCR; TCRdb lists only in-frame clones, some missing. The data show about 160,000 clones, under 90% seen once. The sequencing input was PBMCs. All receptors derive from a man younger than 35 in good health and CMV-seronegative. Both conserved end residues are part of each CDR3. The D gene is left open where the match is weak. Rows may omit the clone size; those that give it use once, few, many or a size class.

d_call | clone_size | j_call | v_call | cdr3_aa | cdr3_nt
TRBD1 | few | TRBJ1-2 | TRBV28 | CASSHQGARYGYTF | TGTGCCAGCAGTCACCAGGGGGCCCGGTATGGCTACACCTTC
TRBD1 | . | TRBJ1-4 | TRBV5-1 | CASSLFQGDEKLFF | TGCGCCAGCAGCTTGTTTCAGGGGGATGAAAAACTGTTTTTT
TRBD1 | . | TRBJ1-6 | TRBV5-1 | CASSLGQVDSPLHF | TGCGCCAGCAGCCTGGGACAGGTTGATTCACCCCTCCACTTT
TRBD1 | . | TRBJ2-7 | TRBV5-6 | CASSASNTGGSPYEQYF | TGTGCCAGCAGCGCGTCAAATACAGGGGGAAGTCCCTACGAGCAGTACTTC
. | . | TRBJ1-2 | TRBV9 | CASSPLGENYGYTF | TGTGCCAGCAGCCCTCTAGGTGAAAACTATGGCTACACCTTC
TRBD1 | . | TRBJ1-2 | TRBV12-5 | CASGLNPGQWYGYTF | TGTGCTAGTGGTTTGAACCCGGGACAGTGGTATGGCTACACCTTC
TRBD1 | . | TRBJ2-7 | TRBV28 | CASTTSGTGLVYEQYF | TGTGCCAGCACCACTTCCGGGACAGGTCTCGTTTACGAGCAGTACTTC
TRBD2 | . | TRBJ2-1 | TRBV11-2 | CASSLILAAYNEQFF | TGTGCCAGCAGCTTAATCCTAGCGGCCTACAATGAGCAGTTCTTC
TRBD1 | . | TRBJ2-7 | TRBV28 | CASSLGTEYEQYF | TGTGCCAGCAGTTTAGGGACAGAATACGAGCAGTACTTC
. | . | TRBJ2-5 | TRBV5-1 | CASSPWAGETQYF | TGCGCCAGCAGCCCCTGGGCCGGAGAGACCCAGTACTTC
. | . | TRBJ2-7 | TRBV4-3 | CASSQDRESSYEQYF | TGCGCCAGCAGCCAAGACCGGGAGAGCTCCTACGAGCAGTACTTC
. | . | TRBJ1-1 | TRBV5-4 | CASSLVSRKTAEAFF | TGTGCCAGCAGCTTGGTTTCGAGGAAGACCGCTGAAGCTTTCTTT
TRBD1 | once | TRBJ2-2 | TRBV5-4 | CASSRPGQGHGELFF | TGTGCCAGCAGCCGACCGGGACAGGGGCACGGGGAGCTGTTTTTT
TRBD2 | once | TRBJ2-7 | TRBV7-6 | CASSLGGRGYSYEQYF | TGTGCCAGCAGCTTAGGCGGGCGGGGGTACTCCTACGAGCAGTACTTC
TRBD2 | . | TRBJ2-1 | TRBV9 | CASSLGTSGLYNEQFF | TGTGCCAGCAGCCTCGGGACTAGCGGGTTATACAATGAGCAGTTCTTC
TRBD1 | . | TRBJ2-7 | TRBV11-2 | CASSIGGQAYEQYF | TGTGCCAGCAGCATAGGGGGACAGGCGTACGAGCAGTACTTC
TRBD1 | . | TRBJ1-1 | TRBV5-1 | CASSPGGTGVDTEAFF | TGCGCCAGCAGCCCCGGAGGGACAGGGGTGGACACTGAAGCTTTCTTT
TRBD2 | . | TRBJ2-7 | TRBV5-1 | CASSWTSGVAYEQYF | TGCGCCAGCAGCTGGACTAGCGGGGTTGCCTACGAGCAGTACTTC
TRBD2 | . | TRBJ2-2 | TRBV7-3 | CASSPAPGTSGVGELFF | TGTGCCAGCAGCCCTGCCCCCGGGACTAGCGGGGTCGGGGAGCTGTTTTTT
TRBD2 | . | TRBJ2-1 | TRBV15 | CATSREGVAGEQFF | TGTGCCACCAGCAGAGAGGGGGTAGCGGGAGAGCAGTTCTTC
TRBD2 | few | TRBJ2-1 | TRBV5-1 | CASSGLAGASEGYNEQFF | TGCGCCAGCAGCGGGCTAGCGGGAGCCTCCGAGGGGTACAATGAGCAGTTCTTC
. | . | TRBJ2-7 | TRBV6-5 | CASSYAGQNEQYF | TGTGCCAGCAGTTACGCCGGACAGAACGAGCAGTACTTC
TRBD1 | . | TRBJ1-2 | TRBV6-1 | CASSIPGTGALPTF | TGTGCCAGCAGCATCCCCGGGACAGGGGCCTTACCCACCTTC
. | few | TRBJ1-2 | TRBV6-1 | CASQRVLYYGYTF | TGTGCCTCCCAGAGGGTACTATACTATGGCTACACCTTC
. | . | TRBJ2-5 | TRBV7-9 | CSSSPGETQYF | TGTTCCAGCAGCCCCGGAGAGACCCAGTACTTC
TRBD1 | . | TRBJ1-1 | TRBV5-4 | CASSLGGQAEAFF | TGTGCCAGCAGCTTGGGAGGACAGGCTGAAGCTTTCTTT
. | few | TRBJ2-3 | TRBV14 | CASSRRGWADTQYF | TGTGCCAGCAGCCGCCGAGGGTGGGCAGATACGCAGTATTTT
. | . | TRBJ2-7 | TRBV5-4 | CASSLGQGQLLYEQYF | TGTGCCAGCAGCCTGGGGCAAGGACAGCTTCTTTACGAGCAGTACTTC
TRBD1 | . | TRBJ1-1 | TRBV2 | CASSPRTGFATEAFF | TGTGCCAGCAGTCCTAGGACAGGGTTTGCGACTGAAGCTTTCTTT
. | . | TRBJ2-5 | TRBV19 | CASSIEGTALETQYF | TGTGCCAGTAGTATAGAGGGGACTGCATTAGAGACCCAGTACTTC
TRBD2 | . | TRBJ2-2 | TRBV7-6 | CASSLALETSGTGELFF | TGTGCCAGCAGCTTAGCTCTTGAGACTAGCGGGACCGGGGAGCTGTTTTTT
TRBD2 | . | TRBJ2-3 | TRBV2 | CASSPGLAGALPGDTQYF | TGTGCCAGCAGCCCTGGACTAGCGGGGGCTCTCCCTGGCGATACGCAGTATTTT
. | . | TRBJ1-2 | TRBV23-1 | CASSHPRTVTNYGYTF | TGCGCCAGCAGTCACCCCCGGACAGTGACAAACTATGGCTACACCTTC
. | . | TRBJ1-2 | TRBV9 | CASSVDPQAGYTF | TGTGCCAGCAGCGTTGACCCCCAGGCGGGCTACACCTTC
. | . | TRBJ2-5 | TRBV29-1 | CSGILASETQYF | TGCAGCGGTATCCTAGCGAGCGAGACCCAGTACTTC
. | . | TRBJ1-1 | TRBV7-9 | CASSLAVSRTEAFF | TGTGCCAGCAGCTTAGCCGTGAGTCGCACTGAAGCTTTCTTT
. | . | TRBJ2-5 | TRBV19 | CASSTTGLSETQYF | TGTGCCAGTAGTACAACGGGACTCTCGGAGACCCAGTACTTC
TRBD1 | . | TRBJ2-7 | TRBV6-4 | CASSGQGAHEQYF | TGTGCCAGCAGTGGGCAGGGGGCCCACGAGCAGTACTTC
TRBD2 | . | TRBJ2-7 | TRBV29-1 | CSVEGGGGGYYEQYF | TGCAGCGTTGAAGGCGGCGGGGGGGGATACTACGAGCAGTACTTC
TRBD2 | . | TRBJ2-1 | TRBV15 | CATSRAPDDLAGEGNEQFF | TGTGCCACCAGCAGAGCCCCCGACGATCTAGCGGGAGAAGGCAATGAGCAGTTCTTC
TRBD2 | . | TRBJ2-7 | TRBV11-3 | CASSTTSDEQYF | TGTGCCAGCAGCACAACTAGCGACGAGCAGTACTTC
. | . | TRBJ2-7 | TRBV27 | CASSPGESFYEQYF | TGTGCCAGCAGCCCTGGGGAGTCTTTCTACGAGCAGTACTTC
. | . | TRBJ1-4 | TRBV6-5 | CASRYSDTYNEKLFF | TGTGCCAGCAGATACTCGGACACCTATAATGAAAAACTGTTTTTT
. | . | TRBJ2-2 | TRBV27 | CASSLDLAEGGELFF | TGTGCCAGCAGTTTGGATCTAGCAGAGGGCGGGGAGCTGTTTTTT
. | . | TRBJ2-4 | TRBV4-2 | CASSQAQDSIQYF | TGTGCCAGCAGCCAAGCGCAGGATAGCATTCAGTACTTC
. | . | TRBJ2-2 | TRBV11-3 | CASSPQSTGELFF | TGTGCCAGCAGCCCACAGAGTACCGGGGAGCTGTTTTTT